This TCR beta chain was captured in a study of OX40 agonist ivuxolimab in advanced cancers. Study-wide results and caveats: Normalized T-cell clonal expansion was also low in a subset of nonresponders.

Details on this clone: Its target is not known.

Clones were read by immunoSEQ multiplex PCR, and TCRdb kept only the in-frame ones, dropping some. Of roughly 76,000 clones listed, roughly nine tenths are singletons. The V and J ends lost 10 bases and 0 bases, in that order; junction bases with no gene match: 3. The CDR3 covers 13 residues. From germline, CDR1 is MDHEN and CDR2 SYDVKM. The J gene is TRBJ1-2, the V gene TRBV28, with 9 bases matching TRBD1. The receptor comes from an adult with an advanced solid tumor such as melanoma, head and neck, liver or kidney cancer. The sequenced sample was CD4+ or CD8+ T cells sorted from blood, obtained in a trial of the OX40 agonist ivuxolimab. This CDR3 is CAIWDRANYGYTF. The CDR3 DNA sequence: TGTGCCATCTGGGACAGGGCTAACTATGGCTACACCTTC.